The clone carrying this TCR beta chain was seen many times. Its target is unknown. The data stem from a study of regulatory T cells in long-lasting Graves disease. Study background: Over 5 years of antithyroid drugs with positive TSH receptor antibodies was taken to mean persistent Graves' disease.

For TCR beta, libraries came from iRepertoire HTBI primers and Arm-PCR of CDR3 regions. TCRdb re-called the multiplex PCR reads with MiXCR, one entry per CDR3 protein. The sample records about 470,000 distinct CDR3 sequences, about a fifth being singletons. Overall study results and limits: Persistent patients shared more public clonotypes (approximately 2,800) than new patients (roughly 1,000).

The time point here: persistent/refractory GD, antithyroid drugs over 5 years with positive TRAb. Preparation of the TCR library used RNA extracted from PBMCs. The CDR3 has 15 amino acids. Trimming took off 0 bases at V and 3 bases at J, with 8 bases between the two ends. In germline, CDR1 is MNHEY, CDR2 SVGAGI. This material consisted of peripheral blood mononuclear cells (PBMCs), taken when the disease was refractory, from a patient treated with antithyroid drugs. The genes are TRBV6-5 and TRBJ1-4, with D uncertain. The receptor was isolated from a female donor with Graves disease. Written as DNA, the CDR3 is TGTGCCAGCAGTTACTCTCCGGGGTCTAATGAAAAACTGTTTTTT. Residues: CASSYSPGSNEKLFF.